The 2 T cell receptor beta chains presented below share a single source sample, sequenced in a study of CD8+CD57+ T cells in acquired aplastic anemia. For CDR3 and TCR beta VDJ profiling, genomic DNA was the template used. TCRdb ran MiXCR on the reads and lists one entry per CDR3 protein. The sample yields about 420,000 distinct CDR3 sequences, just under 70% seen once. The material sequenced was sorted CD4+, CD8+, or CD8+CD57+ T cells (not recorded which) from PBMCs. These receptors came from a human donor in good health, serving as a control.

The chain is built from TRBV9 and TRBJ2-7; D is unclear. The CDR3 totals 13 residues. V lost 4 bases, J lost 6 bases, and 14 bases lay in between. The V gene's germline CDR1 is SGDLS and CDR2 YYNGEE. CDR3 sequence (DNA): TGTGCCAGCAGCCGACAAGCAGTGGTCGAGCAGTACGTC. Its protein product is CASSRQAVVEQYV.

V and J are TRBV5-4 and TRBJ1-1; TRBD1 might be the D (6 bases). Germline V CDR1 and CDR2: SGHNT, YYREEE (reference sequence). This CDR3 has 18 amino acids. V lost 1 base, J lost 0 bases, and 19 bases lay in between. The CDR3 here is CASSLRGYPLRMNTEAFF. The CDR3 coding sequence is TGTGCCAGCAGCTTGAGGGGGTATCCTCTGAGGATGAACACTGAAGCTTTCTTT.